This T cell receptor (beta chain) appears in the sequencing data of a study of blood T cell repertoires in COVID-19. Germline loops: CDR1 MDHEN, CDR2 SYDVKM. V lost 6 bases and J lost 3, with 15 bases in between. The CDR3 loop spans 15 amino acids. TCRdb's copy holds only in-frame clones and misses some; the assay was immunoSEQ multiplex PCR. The data contain more than 250,000 clones, around nine tenths of them singletons. This chain joins TRBV28 and TRBJ1-5; D unclear. The receptor comes from a woman aged 40 to 50 who had recovered from COVID-19. Specimen: PBMCs or T cells enriched from blood (not recorded which). CDR3 DNA sequence: TGTGCCAGCAGCGACACCCGGGAACCCAATCAGCCCCAGCATTTT. Translating it yields CASSDTREPNQPQHF.